A single sample is the source of the 30 T cell receptor beta chains below, sequenced in a study of T cells in Graves' hyperthyroidism and ophthalmopathy (dated by TCRdb to between 2018 and 2021). The receptor library was made with multiplex PCR. For sequencing, an Illumina HiSeq 2000 was employed. The TCR beta CDR3 regions were amplified from the RNA transcripts. For the first round of RT-PCR on the TCR CDR3, the HTBI primer set was used together with the Qiagen OneStep RT-PCR kit. The public reads were run again by TCRdb, first through fastp at Q25 and then through MiXCR, and only productive beta chains were kept. Every CDR3 protein is listed once, alongside the most common genes and DNA of its rows. In this sample the table shows hundreds of thousands of distinct CDR3 sequences, 15% to 20% of which occur a single time. Approximately 3.9% of the sample comes from the top ten. The specimen sequenced was blood. The receptor source for this set is a woman in her 30s with Graves' hyperthyroidism.

This chain links TRBV6-1 with TRBJ2-1, with TRBD2 as a possible D gene (7 bases). Germline CDR1 is MNHNS and CDR2 is SASEGT. With 3 bases removed from V and 4 bases from J, the gap between germline ends came to 10 bases. The CDR3 length is 14 residues. DNA for the CDR3: TGTGCCAGCAGTGAGAGGGGGGGGTACAATGAGCAGTTCTTC. Residues: CASSERGGYNEQFF.

J is TRBJ1-1 and V is TRBV29-1, with 7 bases aligning to TRBD1. Losses at the gene ends were 1 base for V and 4 bases for J; bases not matched to a gene: 3. CDR1 is SQVTM and CDR2 is ANQGSEA in the germline V gene. The CDR3 has 13 amino acids. CDR3 bases: TGCAGCGTTGAAGTCCCAGGGGGCACTGAAGCTTTCTTT. Translation: CSVEVPGGTEAFF.

The V gene is TRBV9, the J gene TRBJ2-3; the match to TRBD2 covers 12 bases. The CDR3 is 21 residues long. The ends lost 2 bases at V and 7 bases at J; junction bases unmatched: 23. The germline gives CDR1 SGDLS, CDR2 YYNGEE. CDR3 sequence: CASSVSWDSRASGRAPNTQYF. CDR3 coding DNA: TGTGCCAGCAGCGTGTCATGGGACTCTCGGGCTAGCGGGAGGGCCCCAAATACGCAGTATTTT.

This clonotype was counted ten times or more. The chain recombines TRBV11-2 with TRBJ2-2; D possibly corresponds to TRBD2 (5 bases). This CDR3 has 13 amino acids. CDR1 is SGHAT, CDR2 FQNNGV, per germline. V was pared by 5 bases and J by 7 bases, with 11 bases between. The CDR3 region has the DNA TGTGCCAGCAGCCCAGGACTCCGCGGGGAGCTGTTTTTT. This sequence encodes CASSPGLRGELFF.

The gene calls are TRBV6-1 and TRBJ2-7; possible D gene TRBD1, 6 bases. Between the trimmed V and J ends, which lost 6 bases and 1 base, there was a span of 22 bases. Germline lookup yields CDR1 MNHNS and CDR2 SASEGT. The CDR3 length is 17 residues. This CDR3 is CASRPPSARDISYEQYF. The CDR3 DNA reads TGTGCCAGCAGACCTCCGTCCGCCCGGGACATTTCCTACGAGCAGTACTTC.

This clonotype was seen at least ten times. The junction departs from the called germline gene at one end, perhaps through a read error. V is TRBV12-3 or TRBV12-4 and J is TRBJ2-7, with D tentatively TRBD2 (5 bases). The CDR3 spans 11 residues. In DNA form, the CDR3 reads TGTGCCAGCAGTTTCGGGATCTATAGTAACTTC. This encodes CASSFGIYSNF.

This clonotype was observed many times. The DNA of the CDR3 is TGTGCCAGCAGCGGGGTCGGGACCGACTCCTACGAGCAGTACTTC. It translates to CASSGVGTDSYEQYF. V gene TRBV5-5 combines with J gene TRBJ2-7, with D perhaps being TRBD1 or TRBD2 (5 bases each). V lost 4 bases and J 0 bases, leaving 14 bases between the germline ends. This CDR3 comprises 15 residues. Germline CDR1 reads SGHKS; CDR2 reads YYEKEE (reference sequence). The full variable domain, with the rest looked up from reference TRBV5-5 and TRBJ2-7, is DAGVTQSPTHLIKTRGQQVTLRCSPISGHKSVSWYQQVLGQGPQFIFQYYEKEERGRGNFPDRFSARQFPNYSSELNVNALLLGDSALYLCASSGVGTDSYEQYFGPGTRLTVT.

The table lists this clonotype with many counts. This chain links TRBV11-2 with TRBJ1-4; maybe TRBD1 (5 bases). Per germline, CDR1 SGHAT and CDR2 FQNNGV. Trimming took off 2 bases at V and 5 bases at J, with 12 bases between the two ends. This CDR3 contains 15 residues. CDR3: CASSLPREVNEKLFF. The CDR3 region has the DNA TGTGCCAGCAGCTTACCCAGGGAAGTAAATGAAAAACTGTTTTTT. The complete variable domain, with remaining parts taken from reference TRBV11-2 and TRBJ1-4, reads EAGVAQSPRYKIIEKRQSVAFWCNPISGHATLYWYQQILGQGPKLLIQFQNNGVVDDSQLPKDRFSAERLKGVDSTLKIQPAKLEDSAVYLCASSLPREVNEKLFFGSGTQLSVL.

This clonotype appeared many times. The gene calls are TRBV7-3 and TRBJ1-1; possible D gene TRBD1, 5 bases. The V gene lost 5 bases and the J gene lost 4 bases, with 14 bases spanning the gap. The CDR3 spans 14 residues. Looked up from germline, CDR1 is SGHTA and CDR2 is FQGTGA. The CDR3 sequence: CASSASTGGTEAFF. CDR3 in DNA: TGTGCCAGCAGCGCGTCGACTGGGGGCACTGAAGCTTTCTTT. The entire variable domain, with the rest obtained from reference TRBV7-3 and TRBJ1-1, is as follows: GAGVSQTPSNKVTEKGKYVELRCDPISGHTALYWYRQSLGQGPEFLIYFQGTGAADDSGLPNDRFFAVRPEGSVSTLKIQRTERGDSAVYLCASSASTGGTEAFFGQGTRLTVV.

This chain joins TRBV19 and TRBJ2-3, with 10 bases fitting TRBD2. With 3 bases clipped from V and 4 bases from J, the junction kept 7 bases outside the gene matches. The CDR3 loop spans 16 amino acids. Germline V gene lookup returns CDR1 LNHDA and CDR2 SQIVND (reference sequence). Here the CDR3 DNA reads TGTGCCAGTAGTATGGGGCTAGCGGGAGAGTCAGATACGCAGTATTTT. It is translated as CASSMGLAGESDTQYF.

This clonotype was detected ten times or more. The gene calls are TRBV2 and TRBJ2-3; weak D call: TRBD1 (6 bases). V lost 8 bases and J lost 2, with 14 bases in between. Germline CDR1 is SNHLY and CDR2 is FYNNEI. CDR3 length equals 14 residues. The CDR3 loop is CASPDDRTTDTQYF. The CDR3 coding sequence is TGTGCCAGCCCGGACGACAGGACCACAGATACGCAGTATTTT.

Only a few counts were recorded for this clonotype. The chain is built from TRBV20-1 and TRBJ2-2, with D maybe TRBD1 (6 bases). V was cut by 0 bases and J by 9 bases, with 17 bases left in between. CDR1 is DFQATT and CDR2 is SNEGSKA in the germline V gene (reference sequence). This CDR3 comprises 15 residues. The CDR3 sequence is CSARDPLAGDRELFF. DNA for the CDR3: TGCAGTGCTAGAGATCCCCTAGCAGGGGACCGGGAGCTGTTTTTT.

In its sample, this clonotype was seen many times. The J gene is TRBJ2-1, the V gene TRBV20-1; D is uncertain. The germline CDR1 and CDR2 sequences are DFQATT and SNEGSKA (reference sequence). This CDR3 is 14 amino acids long. V lost 5 bases and J lost 4, with 15 bases in between. The chain's CDR3 is CSAVATAGYNEQFF. The CDR3 DNA sequence: TGCAGTGCTGTTGCGACGGCTGGTTACAATGAGCAGTTCTTC.

This clonotype was picked up many times. This chain links TRBV12-3 or TRBV12-4 with TRBJ1-3, with D possibly TRBD1 on 5 matching bases. This CDR3 is 15 amino acids long. Trimming cost V 3 bases and J 3 bases, with 12 bases left between them. CDR3 nucleotides: TGTGCCAGCAGTTTGGGGGGATTGCGTGGAAACACCATATATTTT. Protein product: CASSLGGLRGNTIYF.

The chain links TRBV28 to TRBJ1-5; 9 bases line up with TRBD1. With 2 bases clipped from V and 7 bases from J, the junction kept 12 bases outside the gene matches. The germline CDR1 and CDR2 sequences are MDHEN and SYDVKM. This CDR3 has 17 residues. CDR3 nucleotides: TGTGCCAGCAGTTTAGAGTCGACAGGGGGAAGAAAACAGCCCCAGCATTTT. Residues: CASSLESTGGRKQPQHF.

A few counts support this clonotype. The chain has TRBV6-5 and TRBJ2-4; either TRBD1 or TRBD2 may fit D (5 bases each). V was shortened by 0 bases and J by 5 bases, with 11 bases between the two germline ends. The CDR3 spans 15 residues. CDR1 and CDR2 (germline): MNHEY, SVGAGI. Here the CDR3 reads CASSYSAGRENIQYF. CDR3 in DNA: TGTGCCAGCAGTTACTCGGCAGGGAGAGAAAACATTCAGTACTTC.

This chain links TRBV29-1 with TRBJ1-3, with D perhaps TRBD1 (5 bases). Germline CDR1 and CDR2: SQVTM and ANQGSEA. CDR3 length: 15 amino acids. Between the trimmed V and J ends, which lost 4 bases and 2 bases, there was a span of 15 bases. CDR3 residues: CSVVGEGHPGNTIYF. CDR3 sequence (DNA): TGCAGCGTTGTAGGAGAAGGACACCCTGGAAACACCATATATTTT.

The table lists this clonotype with a few counts. The chain uses TRBV28 and TRBJ1-1; the D is unclear. Germline lookup yields CDR1 MDHEN and CDR2 SYDVKM. The ends were cut back, 2 bases at V and 1 base at J, with 8 bases in the middle. This CDR3 spans 14 amino acids. The CDR3 sequence is CASSLVQKNTEAFF. The CDR3 DNA follows: TGTGCCAGCAGTTTAGTTCAGAAGAACACTGAAGCTTTCTTT. The full variable domain, in which reference TRBV28 and TRBJ1-1 provide the parts outside the CDR3, is DVKVTQSSRYLVKRTGEKVFLECVQDMDHENMFWYRQDPGLGLRLIYFSYDVKMKEKGDIPEGYSVSREKKERFSLILESASTNQTSMYLCASSLVQKNTEAFFGQGTRLTVV.

A remark on this clonotype: A read error may explain this, as a much larger clone is one base away. As the CDR3 is not closed by the conserved phenylalanine or tryptophan, this likely results from a read error. The CDR3 nucleotides are TGTGCCAGCAGTTTGATCGGGAACTATGGCTACACCCTC. This gives the protein CASSLIGNYGYTL. The chain has TRBV12-3 or TRBV12-4 and TRBJ1-2; D unresolved. V was clipped by 3 bases and J by 2 bases, with 7 bases between them. This CDR3 is 13 amino acids long.

The chain couples TRBV6-1 to TRBJ2-7; D might be TRBD2 (5 bases). The V end lost 5 bases, the J end lost 6 bases, and 11 bases lay between the germline ends. Per germline, CDR1 MNHNS and CDR2 SASEGT. The CDR3 totals 12 residues. As DNA, the CDR3 is TGTGCCAGCAGTTACATGAGCGGCGAGCAGTACTTC. Translating gives CASSYMSGEQYF.

As for this clonotype: This likely comes from a read error, as the CDR3 has no conserved phenylalanine or tryptophan at its end. This chain uses TRBV7-9 with TRBJ2-2, with TRBD1 identical over 8 bases. This CDR3 has 15 residues. Germline assignment: CDR1 SEHNR and CDR2 FQNEAQ (reference sequence). V shed 6 bases and J 1 base; nucleotides not matched to a gene: 4. The DNA for the CDR3 is TGTGCCAGCAGAGCAACAGGGGGGAACACCGGGGAGCTGTTTTCT. This translates into CASRATGGNTGELFS.

This chain links TRBV20-1 with TRBJ1-6; D remains unclear. Looked up from germline, CDR1 is DFQATT and CDR2 is SNEGSKA (reference sequence). The CDR3 totals 15 residues. V gave up 1 base and J gave up 0 bases, with 7 bases separating them. CDR3 sequence: CSARGQSSYNSPLHF. DNA for the CDR3: TGCAGTGCTAGAGGCCAGAGCTCCTATAATTCACCCCTCCACTTT.

Of note for this clonotype: A read error may explain this, as a much larger clone is one base away. The CDR3 spells CSARSSGGAYEQYF. Here the CDR3 DNA reads TGCAGTGCTAGAAGTAGCGGGGGGGCCTACGAGCAGTACTTC. V is TRBV20-1 and J is TRBJ2-7; 11 nucleotides line up with TRBD2. V dropped 2 bases and J dropped 2; count of bases not matched to a gene: 2. CDR3 length equals 14 residues. Germline V gene sequence: CDR1 DFQATT, CDR2 SNEGSKA (reference sequence).

This clonotype was counted many times. The rearrangement joins TRBV6-1 to TRBJ2-7, with 8 nucleotides matching TRBD1. The J segment lost 3 bases and the V segment lost 7 bases, leaving 11 bases of the junction unmatched. Germline lookup yields CDR1 MNHNS and CDR2 SASEGT. The CDR3 contains 15 residues. In nucleotides, the CDR3 is TGTGCCAGCACCCAAGGGACAGGAAGGTTCTACGAGCAGTACTTC. It specifies CASTQGTGRFYEQYF.

V gene TRBV7-9 combines with J gene TRBJ1-5; D is uncertain. Germline loops: CDR1 SEHNR, CDR2 FQNEAQ (reference sequence). This CDR3 spans 16 amino acids. Trimming removed 1 base at V and 7 bases at J, with 17 bases between. CDR3 bases: TGTGCCAGCAGCTTAGTCGGTGGGCCGTCAGAACAGCCCCAGCATTTT. Protein product: CASSLVGGPSEQPQHF. The full variable domain, its missing parts supplied by reference TRBV7-9 and TRBJ1-5, is DTGVSQNPRHKITKRGQNVTFRCDPISEHNRLYWYRQTLGQGPEFLTYFQNEAQLEKSRLLSDRFSAERPKGSFSTLEIQRTEQGDSAMYLCASSLVGGPSEQPQHFGDGTRLSIL.

This chain links TRBV30 with TRBJ2-1; tentatively, D is TRBD1 or TRBD2 (6 bases each). Germline V CDR1 and CDR2: GTSNPN, SVGIG (reference sequence). Trimming took off 0 bases at V and 4 bases at J, with 25 bases between the two ends. The CDR3 length is 19 residues. The CDR3 sequence is CAWSVQGVTRFDRYNEQFF. The CDR3 coding sequence is TGTGCCTGGAGTGTACAGGGAGTGACTAGATTCGATCGGTACAATGAGCAGTTCTTC. Using reference TRBV30 and TRBJ2-1 for the parts outside the CDR3, the full variable domain is SQTIHQWPATLVQPVGSPLSLECTVEGTSNPNLYWYRQAAGRGLQLLFYSVGIGQISSEVPQNLSASRPQDRQFILSSKKLLLSDSGFYLCAWSVQGVTRFDRYNEQFFGPGTRLTVL.

This clonotype has a handful of counts. V gene TRBV24-1 combines with J gene TRBJ2-3, with 13 bases identical to TRBD2. Germline lookup yields CDR1 KGHDR and CDR2 SFDVKD. The CDR3 runs 19 residues. After removal of 6 bases from V and 0 bases from J, the junction contained 11 bases not matched to a gene. This CDR3 reads CATSSTSGRALISTDTQYF. As DNA, the CDR3 is TGTGCCACCAGTTCTACTAGCGGGAGGGCCCTGATTAGCACAGATACGCAGTATTTT.

The V and J genes are TRBV2 and TRBJ1-2; D gene uncertain. The CDR3 has 15 residues. The germline V gene encodes CDR1 SNHLY and CDR2 FYNNEI. V shed 2 bases and J shed 5 bases, with 15 bases lying between them. CDR3 nucleotide sequence: TGTGCCAGCAGTGAACTGGAGGGTGGCTATTATGGCTACACCTTC. This gives the protein CASSELEGGYYGYTF.

CDR3 coding DNA: TGTGCCAGCAGCCAAGATCTACAGTCCTCCTACGAGCAGTACTTC. Residues: CASSQDLQSSYEQYF. This chain joins TRBV4-2 and TRBJ2-7; D unresolved. CDR1 LGHNA and CDR2 YNFKEQ come from the germline V gene. The germline V and J ends were trimmed by 0 bases and 0 bases, with 9 bases remaining between them. The CDR3 sequence is 15 residues long.

This clonotype was observed many times. The V call is TRBV6-1, the J call TRBJ2-5; 9 bases align to TRBD1. Trimming cost V 7 bases and J 5 bases; bases outside gene matches: 5. The CDR3 is 13 residues long. CDR1 MNHNS and CDR2 SASEGT come from the germline V gene. CDR3 residues: CASKGTGKETQYF. The CDR3 DNA is TGTGCCAGCAAGGGGACAGGGAAGGAGACCCAGTACTTC.